The T cell receptor (beta chain) under discussion was sequenced for a study of cytomegalovirus exposure and HLA in healthy donors. PCR was performed using 60 Vbeta and 13 Jbeta primers. The repertoire was sequenced with immunoSEQ multiplex PCR; TCRdb's copy has only in-frame clones and lacks some. The table records about 130,000 clones, roughly three quarters of them present only once. Losses at the gene ends were 6 bases for V and 8 bases for J; bases not matched to a gene: 15. The CDR3 totals 15 residues. CDR1 SGHDN and CDR2 FVKESK come from the germline V gene. The chain combines TRBV14 with TRBJ1-2; 7 nucleotides align to TRBD1. The source of this sequence is a man younger than 45 in good health and CMV-seronegative. The sequencing input was PBMCs. CDR3: CASSLAGGAAGGYTF. CDR3 sequence (DNA): TGTGCCAGCAGTCTAGCAGGGGGAGCTGCCGGAGGCTACACCTTC.